Below are 23 T cell receptor beta chains sequenced from a single sample in a study of blood T cell repertoires in COVID-19. The repertoire was sequenced with immunoSEQ multiplex PCR; TCRdb's copy has only in-frame clones and lacks some. The data show 210,000 or so clones, around 80% seen once. Sequencing was performed on peripheral blood. All receptors come from a woman aged 25 to 39 with COVID-19, enrolled during active disease.

The CDR3 DNA sequence: TGTGCCAGCAGCTTGTGGGACAGCGATCAGCCCCAGCATTTT. Residues: CASSLWDSDQPQHF. The V call is TRBV7-9, the J call TRBJ1-5, with 7 bases identical to TRBD1. CDR3 size: 14 residues. Unmatched junction bases numbered 4, after V lost 3 bases and J lost 5 bases. Per germline, CDR1 SEHNR and CDR2 FQNEAQ (reference sequence).

J is TRBJ2-1 and V is TRBV7-9; possibly TRBD1 for D (6 bases). The CDR3 is 16 amino acids. V lost 1 base and J lost 6, with 16 bases in between. Germline lookup yields CDR1 SEHNR and CDR2 FQNEAQ (reference sequence). CDR3 nucleotide sequence: TGTGCCAGCAGCTTAGGGCGCGGACAGAAGCTCAATGAGCAGTTCTTC. It encodes CASSLGRGQKLNEQFF.

This clone has more than one count but fewer than ten. The J gene is TRBJ1-4, the V gene TRBV11-2; D ambiguous. The CDR3 consists of 13 residues. The germline V gene has CDR1 SGHAT and CDR2 FQNNGV. The V end was cut by 6 bases, the J end by 3 bases, with 8 bases between. The CDR3 spells CASRLSPNEKLFF. DNA of the CDR3: TGTGCCAGCAGACTTAGCCCTAATGAAAAACTGTTTTTT.

This chain joins TRBV28 and TRBJ2-7; weak D call: TRBD2 (6 bases). The CDR3 consists of 13 residues. Germline V gene lookup returns CDR1 MDHEN and CDR2 SYDVKM. The V gene lost 6 bases and the J gene lost 5 bases, with 14 bases spanning the gap. In DNA form, the CDR3 reads TGTGCCAGCAGGTATGGTGGGGGGAACGAGCAGTACTTC. Translating gives CASRYGGGNEQYF. Using reference TRBV28 and TRBJ2-7 for the parts outside the CDR3, the full variable domain is DVKVTQSSRYLVKRTGEKVFLECVQDMDHENMFWYRQDPGLGLRLIYFSYDVKMKEKGDIPEGYSVSREKKERFSLILESASTNQTSMYLCASRYGGGNEQYFGPGTRLTVT.

The chain is built from TRBV28 and TRBJ2-7; the D gene is possibly TRBD1 (5 bases). The CDR3 has 15 residues. Germline values: CDR1 MDHEN, CDR2 SYDVKM. Trimming took off 4 bases at V and 2 bases at J, with 15 bases between the two ends. CDR3: CASSSSDKGTYEQYF. The CDR3 nucleotides read TGTGCCAGCAGTTCCTCGGACAAGGGGACCTACGAGCAGTACTTC. The full variable domain, completed using reference TRBV28 and TRBJ2-7, is DVKVTQSSRYLVKRTGEKVFLECVQDMDHENMFWYRQDPGLGLRLIYFSYDVKMKEKGDIPEGYSVSREKKERFSLILESASTNQTSMYLCASSSSDKGTYEQYFGPGTRLTVT.

This clone was recorded a few times. V usage is TRBV28 and J usage is TRBJ1-1; TRBD1 matches at 7 bases. Trimming cost V 6 bases and J 6 bases; bases outside gene matches: 13. The germline gives CDR1 MDHEN, CDR2 SYDVKM. The CDR3 consists of 15 residues. The CDR3 sequence: CASRLTRTGLPEAFF. For the CDR3, the DNA is TGTGCCAGCAGACTTACCCGGACAGGTTTACCTGAAGCTTTCTTT. Full variable domain (rest looked up from reference TRBV28 and TRBJ1-1): DVKVTQSSRYLVKRTGEKVFLECVQDMDHENMFWYRQDPGLGLRLIYFSYDVKMKEKGDIPEGYSVSREKKERFSLILESASTNQTSMYLCASRLTRTGLPEAFFGQGTRLTVV.

As for this clone: A read error may produce the germline difference seen at one junction end. This rearrangement joins TRBV7-2 to TRBJ1-2, with D tentatively TRBD1 (5 bases). This CDR3 spans 14 amino acids. Germline V CDR1 and CDR2: SGHTA, FQGNSA. The CDR3 DNA sequence: TGTGCCAGCAGCCTAGCCCCAGGGAACTATGGCTACACCTTC. It is translated as CASSLAPGNYGYTF.

The rearrangement joins TRBV18 to TRBJ2-7; 9 bases are a match to TRBD2. After removal of 3 bases from V and 3 bases from J, the junction contained 6 bases not matched to a gene. Per the germline V gene, CDR1 is KGHSH and CDR2 is LQKENI. This CDR3 spans 15 amino acids. CDR3 residues: CASSPAGGEDYEQYF. CDR3 bases: TGTGCCAGCTCACCTGCGGGAGGGGAAGACTACGAGCAGTACTTC.

The chain links TRBV19 to TRBJ2-2; 12 bases map to TRBD2. Germline values: CDR1 LNHDA, CDR2 SQIVND (reference sequence). The CDR3 spans 14 residues. The junction had 6 bases not matched to a gene; V was cut back by 10 bases and J by 6 bases. The CDR3 DNA reads TGTGCCATCAAGACTAGCGGGAGTTCCGGGGAGCTGTTTTTT. The encoded protein is CAIKTSGSSGELFF.

The chain carries TRBV10-3 and TRBJ1-1; D is ambiguous. The CDR3 loop spans 14 amino acids. Trimming stripped 9 bases from V and 3 bases from J, with 17 bases between. Germline V CDR1 and CDR2: ENHRY, SYGVKD. The CDR3 DNA reads as TGTGCCATAAGCGGGTCTCAGAAGGACACTGAAGCTTTCTTT. The encoded protein is CAISGSQKDTEAFF.

V and J are TRBV5-4 and TRBJ1-2; 9 bases are a match to TRBD1. CDR1 is SGHNT, CDR2 YYREEE, per germline (reference sequence). Trimming at V came to 0 bases and at J to 3 bases, leaving 3 bases not matched to a gene. The CDR3 contains 15 residues. The CDR3 DNA follows: TGTGCCAGCAGCTTGGAACGGGACAGGGACTATGGCTACACCTTC. It encodes CASSLERDRDYGYTF.

The chain uses TRBV25-1 and TRBJ2-7, with 9 bases lining up with TRBD1. Germline values: CDR1 MGHDK, CDR2 SYGVNS. V trimming: 3 bases; J trimming: 3 bases; junction bases outside the gene matches: 15. The CDR3 runs to 18 residues. The CDR3 spells CASSDSRPPPGQGYEQYF. CDR3 coding DNA: TGTGCCAGCAGTGACTCCCGACCCCCCCCGGGACAGGGCTACGAGCAGTACTTC.

The V call is TRBV7-2, the J call TRBJ2-7; TRBD1 agrees at 9 bases. CDR1 SGHTA and CDR2 FQGNSA come from the germline V gene. The CDR3 contains 14 residues. Unmatched junction bases numbered 5, after V lost 2 bases and J lost 6 bases. Here the CDR3 DNA reads TGTGCCAGCAGCTTAAGGAGACAGGGGGTCGAGCAGTACTTC. This gives the protein CASSLRRQGVEQYF. Full variable domain (rest looked up from reference TRBV7-2 and TRBJ2-7): GAGVSQSPSNKVTEKGKDVELRCDPISGHTALYWYRQSLGQGLEFLIYFQGNSAPDKSGLPSDRFSAERTGGSVSTLTIQRTQQEDSAVYLCASSLRRQGVEQYFGPGTRLTVT.

The rearrangement links TRBV2 to TRBJ1-1, with a tentative D call TRBD1 (5 bases). The CDR3 extends over 13 amino acids. Germline V gene sequence: CDR1 SNHLY, CDR2 FYNNEI. Trimming left V 6 bases short and J 1 base short, with 9 bases between. DNA of the CDR3: TGTGCCAGCAGCGTGACAGCGAACACTGAAGCTTTCTTT. Translated: CASSVTANTEAFF.

The V gene is TRBV15, the J gene TRBJ2-4; D may be TRBD2 (7 bases). The CDR3 loop spans 16 amino acids. V was cut by 4 bases and J by 1 base, with 14 bases left in between. CDR1 and CDR2 (germline): LNHNV, YYDKDF (reference sequence). The CDR3 bases are TGTGCCACCAGCATCGGGGGGCGCAGTGCCAAAAACATTCAGTACTTC. Residues: CATSIGGRSAKNIQYF.

The CDR3: CASSRSGTTLDTQYF. The DNA of the CDR3 is TGTGCCAGCAGCCGGTCCGGGACAACCCTTGATACGCAGTATTTT. The chain employs TRBV7-2 and TRBJ2-3; D possibly corresponds to TRBD1 (6 bases). Trimming removed 5 bases from V and 6 bases from J, with 18 bases in between. This CDR3 is built from 15 residues. Germline V gene lookup returns CDR1 SGHTA and CDR2 FQGNSA.

The V and J genes are TRBV4-3 and TRBJ2-5; 7 positions agree with TRBD1. Germline V gene lookup returns CDR1 LGHNA and CDR2 YSLEER. V lost 1 base, J lost 0 bases, and 2 bases stayed unmatched. CDR3 length equals 15 residues. This chain's CDR3 is CASSQAQGYQETQYF. For the CDR3, the DNA is TGCGCCAGCAGCCAAGCACAGGGGTACCAAGAGACCCAGTACTTC.

The genes are TRBV10-2 and TRBJ2-7, with 8 bases matching TRBD2. CDR3 length equals 14 residues. Trimming removed 2 bases from V and 4 bases from J; junction bases left unmatched: 4. Germline values: CDR1 WSHSY, CDR2 SAAADI. The CDR3, as DNA: TGCGCCAGCAGTGAGACGGGAGGGCCTTACGAGCAGTACTTC. Its protein product is CASSETGGPYEQYF.

The chain joins TRBV6-6 to TRBJ1-4, with 8 bases fitting TRBD1. The CDR3 is 15 residues long. The junction had 8 bases not matched to a gene; V was cut back by 6 bases and J by 5 bases. In germline, CDR1 is MNHNY, CDR2 SVGAGI (reference sequence). Here the CDR3 DNA reads TGTGCCAGCAGCCTCGGACAGGGCCTAAATGAAAAACTGTTTTTT. Translation: CASSLGQGLNEKLFF.

CDR3 DNA sequence: TGTGCCAGCAGCTTAATAGCCGGGGGGACAGATACGCAGTATTTT. Encoded protein: CASSLIAGGTDTQYF. The chain couples TRBV7-3 to TRBJ2-3; the match to TRBD2 covers 7 bases. After removal of 1 base from V and 3 bases from J, the junction contained 4 bases not matched to a gene. The CDR3 totals 15 residues. From germline, CDR1 is SGHTA and CDR2 FQGTGA.

The rearrangement joins TRBV7-3 to TRBJ2-5, with 10 bases that match TRBD2. The CDR3 spans 15 residues. The V gene end was trimmed by 5 bases and the J gene end by 4 bases; junction bases not matched to a gene: 7. The V gene's germline CDR1 is SGHTA and CDR2 FQGTGA. This chain's CDR3 is CASSASGRAGETQYF. As DNA, the CDR3 is TGTGCCAGCAGCGCAAGCGGGAGGGCCGGAGAGACCCAGTACTTC.

The gene calls are TRBV6-2 or TRBV6-3 and TRBJ2-5; 7 bases fit TRBD1. The germline V gene encodes CDR1 MNHEY and CDR2 SVGEGT. V trimming: 1 base; J trimming: 3 bases; junction bases outside the gene matches: 11. This CDR3 is built from 17 residues. The CDR3 nucleotides read TGTGCCAGCAGTTACTGGCGGAAAAGTACAGGGGAAGAGACCCAGTACTTC. Translation gives CASSYWRKSTGEETQYF.

The J gene is TRBJ2-5, the V gene TRBV14; 12 nucleotides align to TRBD2. J gave up 5 bases and V 0 bases, and 4 bases lay outside the gene matches. Germline loops: CDR1 SGHDN, CDR2 FVKESK. There are 16 residues in the CDR3. In nucleotides, the CDR3 is TGTGCCAGCAGCCAAGATAGGCTAGCGGGGGGGGAGACCCAGTACTTC. Translated, it gives CASSQDRLAGGETQYF.